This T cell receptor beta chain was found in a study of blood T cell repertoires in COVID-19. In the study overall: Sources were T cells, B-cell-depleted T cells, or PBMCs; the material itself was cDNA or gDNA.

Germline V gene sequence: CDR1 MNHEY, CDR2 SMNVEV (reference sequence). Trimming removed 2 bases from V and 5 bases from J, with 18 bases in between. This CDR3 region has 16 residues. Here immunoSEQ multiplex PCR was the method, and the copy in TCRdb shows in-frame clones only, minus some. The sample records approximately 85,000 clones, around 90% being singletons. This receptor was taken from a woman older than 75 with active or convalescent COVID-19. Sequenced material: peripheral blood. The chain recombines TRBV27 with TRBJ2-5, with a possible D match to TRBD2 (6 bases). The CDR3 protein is CASSLRAGRVGETQYF. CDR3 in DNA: TGTGCCAGCAGTTTAAGGGCGGGGCGCGTCGGCGAGACCCAGTACTTC.